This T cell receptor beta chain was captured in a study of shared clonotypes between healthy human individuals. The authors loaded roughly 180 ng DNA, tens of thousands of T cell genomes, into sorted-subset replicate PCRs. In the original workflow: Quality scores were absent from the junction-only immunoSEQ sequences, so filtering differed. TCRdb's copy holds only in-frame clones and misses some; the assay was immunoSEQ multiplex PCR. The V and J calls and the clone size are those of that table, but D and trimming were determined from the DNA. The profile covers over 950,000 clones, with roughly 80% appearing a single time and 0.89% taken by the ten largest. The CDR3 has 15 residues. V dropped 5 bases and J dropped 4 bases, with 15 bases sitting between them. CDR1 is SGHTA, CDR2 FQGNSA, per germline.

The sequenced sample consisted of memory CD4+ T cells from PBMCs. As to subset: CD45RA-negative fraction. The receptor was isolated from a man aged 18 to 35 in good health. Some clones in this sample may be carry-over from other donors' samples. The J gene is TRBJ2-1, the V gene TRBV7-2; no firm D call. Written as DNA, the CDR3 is TGTGCCAGCAGCCCTCCCCTGACTCGATACAATGAGCAGTTCTTC. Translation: CASSPPLTRYNEQFF. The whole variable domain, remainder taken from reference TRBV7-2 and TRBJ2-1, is GAGVSQSPSNKVTEKGKDVELRCDPISGHTALYWYRQSLGQGLEFLIYFQGNSAPDKSGLPSDRFSAERTGGSVSTLTIQRTQQEDSAVYLCASSPPLTRYNEQFFGPGTRLTVL.